This T cell receptor beta chain was captured by sequencing in a study of blood T cell repertoires in COVID-19 (TCRdb year 2020). In the study overall: Samples from collaborators originated in the United States, Italy and Spain and spanned both the acute and convalescent phases of COVID-19. The prospective study material was composed of cDNA or gDNA derived from T cells, B-cell-depleted T cells, or PBMCs. Deeply sampled blood TCRbeta repertoires from subjects exposed to, actively infected with, or recovered from COVID-19 were included in the dataset. The samples were drawn from the first 160 participants of the ongoing ImmuneRACE study and from over 950 subjects provided by 6 global collaborators. Where available, HLA class I and class II types were taken from metadata supplied by the sample provider and were not determined by assay-based typing. Nearly every sample came with metadata listing a de-identified subject ID, COVID-19 status, age in years and sex. A freely available public database, intended as a resource for researchers studying the immune response to SARS-CoV-2, is where the repertoires were released. Study-level results and caveats: Clinical and demographic metadata were provided uncurated, with the amount varying by source and participant.

Including the terminal cysteine and phenylalanine, the CDR3 comprises 17 residues. The CDR3 DNA has 51 bases and is translated from base 1. CDR1 and CDR2, looked up from the germline V gene, are SGHTA and FQGNSA. V loses 0 bases, J loses 0 bases, and the germline ends lie 11 bases apart. Only one count was recorded for this clone. Its cognate antigen has yet to be identified. There are no base qualities to consult, and no much larger clone falls within one base. Enrolling through a virtual design, the prospective study's participants ranged in age from about 18 to 100 years and lived across roughly 24 United States geographic areas. Cohort assignment in the prospective study relied on participant-reported clinical history from a screening survey and a study questionnaire. Recovered participants in ImmuneRACE Cohort 3 were defined as having two consecutive negative NP/OP PCR tests, clearance from a healthcare professional, or resolution of symptoms. In the prospective study, whole blood, serum and a nasopharyngeal or oropharyngeal swab were collected from each participant by mobile phlebotomists. Prospective study participants could optionally give additional blood draws and questionnaires over an approximately 2-month period. Before DNA extraction, blood samples from the prospective study were shipped at room temperature or frozen.

TCRbeta CDR3 regions were amplified from genomic DNA using the immunoSEQ Assay, a bias-controlled multiplex PCR. In the source study's methods: Nucleated cell counts per sample were estimated from amplification of reference gene primers within the assay. To quantify the absolute abundance of each unique TCRbeta CDR3 rearrangement, sequence reads were collapsed and filtered. For each sample, productive Simpson clonality was calculated as the square root of Simpson's diversity index across productive rearrangements. This is the immuneACCESS table as TCRdb keeps it, with only in-frame sequences that have V and J called. A part of the clones is gone; compared with another copy, unresolved V genes explain less than half, and the rest is unexplained. That table is the source of V, J and clone size, and D and trimming were worked out from the DNA. The sample profile shows fewer than 500,000 clones; around 89% of them were found once. 1.1% of the sample is held by the ten biggest clonotypes.

The sequence was collected from a young man who had recovered from COVID-19. The chain is encoded by TRBV7-2 joined to TRBJ1-4; no D gene can be assigned with confidence. The specimen was PBMCs or T cells enriched from blood (not recorded which). The nucleotide sequence is TGTGCCAGCAGCTTAGCGCGCGGTGCTCCAACTAATGAAAAACTGTTTTTT. Translation gives CASSLARGAPTNEKLFF.